This T cell receptor (beta chain) was documented in a study of OX40 agonist ivuxolimab in advanced cancers. Study information: The patients got ivuxolimab, which is an agonistic anti-OX40 (CD134) antibody. Patients in the trial were receiving intravenous ivuxolimab every 2 weeks, at doses of 0.01 to 10 mg/kg. Study-wide findings and caveats: Among T cells, CD8+ cells averaged more expanded clones than CD4+ cells.

In regard to this clone: Its antigen is as yet unknown.

CDR3 length equals 13 residues. V lost 1 base and J lost 4, with 7 bases in between. Germline assignment: CDR1 MGHRA and CDR2 YSYEKL. Only in-frame clones appear in the TCRdb table, and some are missing; sequencing was by immunoSEQ multiplex PCR. The sample holds some 49,000 clones; approximately 90% are singletons and the top ten take 52%. Sequencing was performed on CD4+ or CD8+ T cells sorted from blood, taken in a trial of the OX40 agonist ivuxolimab. This TCR was sampled from an adult with an advanced solid tumor such as melanoma, head and neck, liver or kidney cancer. The V and J genes are TRBV4-1 and TRBJ1-1; D may be TRBD1 (5 bases). The CDR3 reads CASSQGGTTEAFF. CDR3 nucleotides: TGCGCCAGCAGCCAAGGGGGGACCACTGAAGCTTTCTTT.